The 6 T cell receptor beta chains in this list originate from one sample, sequenced in a study of metastatic and nonmetastatic thyroid tumors. Each patient went into thyroid surgery without having received any treatment. Using MiXCR, TCRdb reanalyzed the PCR reads. The data hold fewer than 35,000 clones, with 11% observed a single time. The specimen sequenced was blood. Source of these receptors: a female donor with papillary thyroid cancer or a benign thyroid nodule (not recorded which). Some clones in this sample may be carry-over from other donors' samples.

This clone is medium-sized (0.01 to 0.1%) in the sample. The rearrangement links TRBV6-1 to TRBJ2-2, with D perhaps TRBD1 (6 bases). CDR1 MNHNS and CDR2 SASEGT come from the germline V gene. This CDR3 region has 16 residues. V was trimmed by 6 bases and J by 6 bases, leaving 20 bases between them. In nucleotides, the CDR3 is TGTGCCAGCAGCTGGACCAGGGGTCCTAGAGCCGGGGAGCTGTTTTTT. Its protein product is CASSWTRGPRAGELFF.

The chain uses TRBV9 and TRBJ2-3; TRBD2 matches at 8 bases. The CDR3 has 14 amino acids. Trimming cost V 3 bases and J 4 bases; bases outside gene matches: 4. Germline values: CDR1 SGDLS, CDR2 YYNGEE. The CDR3 loop is CASSGTSRADTQYF. As DNA, the CDR3 is TGTGCCAGCAGCGGGACTAGCCGCGCAGATACGCAGTATTTT.

This clone was seen repeatedly, ten times or more. The chain links TRBV4-3 to TRBJ1-1; a possible D gene is TRBD1 (5 bases). Germline V gene data show CDR1 as LGHNA and CDR2 as YSLEER. This CDR3 spans 16 amino acids. V was cut by 1 base and J by 5 bases, with 17 bases left in between. The CDR3 DNA sequence: TGCGCCAGCAGCCAAGGGCGCAGGGCGAGAGGGACTGAAGCTTTCTTT. Residues: CASSQGRRARGTEAFF.

This clone was observed many times. The chain recombines TRBV29-1 with TRBJ2-5; possibly TRBD2 for D (5 bases). V was trimmed by 3 bases and J by 3 bases, leaving 14 bases between them. From germline, CDR1 is SQVTM and CDR2 ANQGSEA. The CDR3 consists of 14 residues. The CDR3 here is CSVELLAIEETQYF. The CDR3 nucleotides are TGCAGCGTTGAGTTGCTAGCAATTGAAGAGACCCAGTACTTC. The complete variable domain, with remaining parts taken from reference TRBV29-1 and TRBJ2-5, reads SAVISQKPSRDICQRGTSLTIQCQVDSQVTMMFWYRQQPGQSLTLIATANQGSEATYESGFVIDKFPISRPNLTFSTLTVSNMSPEDSSIYLCSVELLAIEETQYFGPGTRLLVL.

Notes on this clone: A read error may explain this, as a much larger clone is one base away. The genes are TRBV2 and TRBJ2-2; 12 bases are shared with TRBD2. The CDR3 spans 14 residues. Germline V gene lookup returns CDR1 SNHLY and CDR2 FYNNEI. The CDR3: CASLTSGRTEELFF. Here the CDR3 DNA reads TGTGCCAGCTTAACTAGCGGGAGGACCGAGGAGCTGTTTTTT. The complete variable domain, with remaining parts taken from reference TRBV2 and TRBJ2-2, reads EPEVTQTPSHQVTQMGQEVILRCVPISNHLYFYWYRQILGQKVEFLVSFYNNEISEKSEIFDDQFSVERPDGSNFTLKIRSTKLEDSAMYFCASLTSGRTEELFFGEGSRLTVL.

Remarks on this clone: An end of the junction does not agree with germline; a read error may underlie this. J is TRBJ2-7 and V is TRBV15; possible D gene TRBD1, 6 bases. The V gene's germline CDR1 is LNHNV and CDR2 YYDKDF (reference sequence). The CDR3 loop spans 17 amino acids. The CDR3 protein is CDTSRGNPRYGSYEQYF. As DNA, the CDR3 is TGTGACACCAGCAGGGGCAATCCCAGGTACGGCTCCTACGAGCAGTACTTC.